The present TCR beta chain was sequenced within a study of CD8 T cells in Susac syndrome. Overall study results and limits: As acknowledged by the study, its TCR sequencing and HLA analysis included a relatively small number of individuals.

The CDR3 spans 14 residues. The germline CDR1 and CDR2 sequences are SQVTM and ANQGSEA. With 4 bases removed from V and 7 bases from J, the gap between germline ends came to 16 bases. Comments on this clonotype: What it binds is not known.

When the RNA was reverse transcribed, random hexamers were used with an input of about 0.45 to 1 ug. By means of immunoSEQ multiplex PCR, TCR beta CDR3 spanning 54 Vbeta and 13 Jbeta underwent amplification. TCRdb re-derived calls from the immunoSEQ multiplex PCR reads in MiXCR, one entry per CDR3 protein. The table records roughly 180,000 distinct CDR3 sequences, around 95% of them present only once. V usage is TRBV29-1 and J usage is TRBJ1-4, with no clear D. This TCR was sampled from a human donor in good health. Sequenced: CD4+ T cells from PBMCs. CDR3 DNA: TGCAGCGTTGGGGGTCCGGGGATGGGTGAAAAACTGTTTTTT. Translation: CSVGGPGMGEKLFF.